Presented here are 6 T cell receptor beta chains from one specimen sequenced in a study of T cells in Graves' hyperthyroidism and ophthalmopathy. Amplification targeted TCR beta CDR3 regions from RNA transcripts. The HTBI primer set was used in a first-round RT-PCR of the TCR CDR3. Each CDR3 protein gets one entry after TCRdb re-called the multiplex PCR reads with MiXCR. The sample includes approximately 560,000 distinct CDR3 sequences, under 60% of them seen just once. The specimen sequenced was peripheral blood or thyroid tissue (not recorded which). The receptors derive from a woman between 18 and 30 years old with Graves' hyperthyroidism.

V gene TRBV7-8 combines with J gene TRBJ1-2; no clear D gene. This CDR3 spans 14 amino acids. Trimming shortened V by 2 bases and J by 3 bases, and 10 bases separated the two germline ends. Germline V lookup: CDR1 SGHVS, CDR2 FQNEAQ. CDR3 loop: CASSLSDKDYGYTF. CDR3 bases: TGTGCCAGCAGCTTAAGTGATAAAGACTATGGCTACACCTTC. Complete variable domain (other parts from reference TRBV7-8 and TRBJ1-2): GAGVSQSPRYKVAKRGQDVALRCDPISGHVSLFWYQQALGQGPEFLTYFQNEAQLDKSGLPSDRFFAERPEGSVSTLKIQRTQQEDSAVYLCASSLSDKDYGYTFGSGTRLTVV.

The rearrangement links TRBV9 to TRBJ1-1; the D is unclear. The germline gives CDR1 SGDLS, CDR2 YYNGEE. The CDR3 runs to 12 residues. V was trimmed by 2 bases and J by 7 bases, leaving 9 bases between them. CDR3: CASSVGDGEAFF. The CDR3 bases are TGTGCCAGCAGCGTGGGTGACGGTGAAGCTTTCTTT.

The J gene is TRBJ1-5, the V gene TRBV9; D is uncertain. CDR3 length: 15 residues. With 0 bases removed from V and 7 bases from J, the gap between germline ends came to 14 bases. Germline values: CDR1 SGDLS, CDR2 YYNGEE. CDR3: CASSVVGRSEQPQHF. CDR3 in DNA: TGTGCCAGCAGCGTAGTGGGAAGGTCCGAACAGCCCCAGCATTTT.

This clonotype appeared a single time. The chain links TRBV29-1 to TRBJ1-5; 8 bases map to TRBD1. Germline-derived CDR1 and CDR2 are SQVTM and ANQGSEA. CDR3 length: 15 amino acids. The CDR3 is CSALDRGRGNQPQHF. CDR3 sequence (DNA): TGCAGTGCTCTCGACAGGGGAAGAGGCAATCAGCCCCAGCATTTT.

The chain carries TRBV15 and TRBJ2-7; 14 bases agree with TRBD2. This CDR3 comprises 16 residues. Trimming removed 3 bases from V and 5 bases from J; junction bases left unmatched: 6. Germline V gives CDR1 LNHNV, CDR2 YYDKDF (reference sequence). CDR3 in DNA: TGTGCCACCAGCAGCTCTCCGGGACTAGCGGGAGACGAGCAGTACTTC. This codes for CATSSSPGLAGDEQYF.

The CDR3 spells CASSYSFEGVNTEAFF. Written as DNA, the CDR3 is TGTGCCAGCAGTTACTCGTTTGAGGGGGTGAACACTGAAGCTTTCTTT. The genes are TRBV6-6 and TRBJ1-1; D may be TRBD1 (6 bases). Deletions cut 0 bases from V and 0 bases from J, with 11 bases between. The CDR3 runs to 16 residues. Germline CDR1 and CDR2: MNHNY and SVGAGI (reference sequence).